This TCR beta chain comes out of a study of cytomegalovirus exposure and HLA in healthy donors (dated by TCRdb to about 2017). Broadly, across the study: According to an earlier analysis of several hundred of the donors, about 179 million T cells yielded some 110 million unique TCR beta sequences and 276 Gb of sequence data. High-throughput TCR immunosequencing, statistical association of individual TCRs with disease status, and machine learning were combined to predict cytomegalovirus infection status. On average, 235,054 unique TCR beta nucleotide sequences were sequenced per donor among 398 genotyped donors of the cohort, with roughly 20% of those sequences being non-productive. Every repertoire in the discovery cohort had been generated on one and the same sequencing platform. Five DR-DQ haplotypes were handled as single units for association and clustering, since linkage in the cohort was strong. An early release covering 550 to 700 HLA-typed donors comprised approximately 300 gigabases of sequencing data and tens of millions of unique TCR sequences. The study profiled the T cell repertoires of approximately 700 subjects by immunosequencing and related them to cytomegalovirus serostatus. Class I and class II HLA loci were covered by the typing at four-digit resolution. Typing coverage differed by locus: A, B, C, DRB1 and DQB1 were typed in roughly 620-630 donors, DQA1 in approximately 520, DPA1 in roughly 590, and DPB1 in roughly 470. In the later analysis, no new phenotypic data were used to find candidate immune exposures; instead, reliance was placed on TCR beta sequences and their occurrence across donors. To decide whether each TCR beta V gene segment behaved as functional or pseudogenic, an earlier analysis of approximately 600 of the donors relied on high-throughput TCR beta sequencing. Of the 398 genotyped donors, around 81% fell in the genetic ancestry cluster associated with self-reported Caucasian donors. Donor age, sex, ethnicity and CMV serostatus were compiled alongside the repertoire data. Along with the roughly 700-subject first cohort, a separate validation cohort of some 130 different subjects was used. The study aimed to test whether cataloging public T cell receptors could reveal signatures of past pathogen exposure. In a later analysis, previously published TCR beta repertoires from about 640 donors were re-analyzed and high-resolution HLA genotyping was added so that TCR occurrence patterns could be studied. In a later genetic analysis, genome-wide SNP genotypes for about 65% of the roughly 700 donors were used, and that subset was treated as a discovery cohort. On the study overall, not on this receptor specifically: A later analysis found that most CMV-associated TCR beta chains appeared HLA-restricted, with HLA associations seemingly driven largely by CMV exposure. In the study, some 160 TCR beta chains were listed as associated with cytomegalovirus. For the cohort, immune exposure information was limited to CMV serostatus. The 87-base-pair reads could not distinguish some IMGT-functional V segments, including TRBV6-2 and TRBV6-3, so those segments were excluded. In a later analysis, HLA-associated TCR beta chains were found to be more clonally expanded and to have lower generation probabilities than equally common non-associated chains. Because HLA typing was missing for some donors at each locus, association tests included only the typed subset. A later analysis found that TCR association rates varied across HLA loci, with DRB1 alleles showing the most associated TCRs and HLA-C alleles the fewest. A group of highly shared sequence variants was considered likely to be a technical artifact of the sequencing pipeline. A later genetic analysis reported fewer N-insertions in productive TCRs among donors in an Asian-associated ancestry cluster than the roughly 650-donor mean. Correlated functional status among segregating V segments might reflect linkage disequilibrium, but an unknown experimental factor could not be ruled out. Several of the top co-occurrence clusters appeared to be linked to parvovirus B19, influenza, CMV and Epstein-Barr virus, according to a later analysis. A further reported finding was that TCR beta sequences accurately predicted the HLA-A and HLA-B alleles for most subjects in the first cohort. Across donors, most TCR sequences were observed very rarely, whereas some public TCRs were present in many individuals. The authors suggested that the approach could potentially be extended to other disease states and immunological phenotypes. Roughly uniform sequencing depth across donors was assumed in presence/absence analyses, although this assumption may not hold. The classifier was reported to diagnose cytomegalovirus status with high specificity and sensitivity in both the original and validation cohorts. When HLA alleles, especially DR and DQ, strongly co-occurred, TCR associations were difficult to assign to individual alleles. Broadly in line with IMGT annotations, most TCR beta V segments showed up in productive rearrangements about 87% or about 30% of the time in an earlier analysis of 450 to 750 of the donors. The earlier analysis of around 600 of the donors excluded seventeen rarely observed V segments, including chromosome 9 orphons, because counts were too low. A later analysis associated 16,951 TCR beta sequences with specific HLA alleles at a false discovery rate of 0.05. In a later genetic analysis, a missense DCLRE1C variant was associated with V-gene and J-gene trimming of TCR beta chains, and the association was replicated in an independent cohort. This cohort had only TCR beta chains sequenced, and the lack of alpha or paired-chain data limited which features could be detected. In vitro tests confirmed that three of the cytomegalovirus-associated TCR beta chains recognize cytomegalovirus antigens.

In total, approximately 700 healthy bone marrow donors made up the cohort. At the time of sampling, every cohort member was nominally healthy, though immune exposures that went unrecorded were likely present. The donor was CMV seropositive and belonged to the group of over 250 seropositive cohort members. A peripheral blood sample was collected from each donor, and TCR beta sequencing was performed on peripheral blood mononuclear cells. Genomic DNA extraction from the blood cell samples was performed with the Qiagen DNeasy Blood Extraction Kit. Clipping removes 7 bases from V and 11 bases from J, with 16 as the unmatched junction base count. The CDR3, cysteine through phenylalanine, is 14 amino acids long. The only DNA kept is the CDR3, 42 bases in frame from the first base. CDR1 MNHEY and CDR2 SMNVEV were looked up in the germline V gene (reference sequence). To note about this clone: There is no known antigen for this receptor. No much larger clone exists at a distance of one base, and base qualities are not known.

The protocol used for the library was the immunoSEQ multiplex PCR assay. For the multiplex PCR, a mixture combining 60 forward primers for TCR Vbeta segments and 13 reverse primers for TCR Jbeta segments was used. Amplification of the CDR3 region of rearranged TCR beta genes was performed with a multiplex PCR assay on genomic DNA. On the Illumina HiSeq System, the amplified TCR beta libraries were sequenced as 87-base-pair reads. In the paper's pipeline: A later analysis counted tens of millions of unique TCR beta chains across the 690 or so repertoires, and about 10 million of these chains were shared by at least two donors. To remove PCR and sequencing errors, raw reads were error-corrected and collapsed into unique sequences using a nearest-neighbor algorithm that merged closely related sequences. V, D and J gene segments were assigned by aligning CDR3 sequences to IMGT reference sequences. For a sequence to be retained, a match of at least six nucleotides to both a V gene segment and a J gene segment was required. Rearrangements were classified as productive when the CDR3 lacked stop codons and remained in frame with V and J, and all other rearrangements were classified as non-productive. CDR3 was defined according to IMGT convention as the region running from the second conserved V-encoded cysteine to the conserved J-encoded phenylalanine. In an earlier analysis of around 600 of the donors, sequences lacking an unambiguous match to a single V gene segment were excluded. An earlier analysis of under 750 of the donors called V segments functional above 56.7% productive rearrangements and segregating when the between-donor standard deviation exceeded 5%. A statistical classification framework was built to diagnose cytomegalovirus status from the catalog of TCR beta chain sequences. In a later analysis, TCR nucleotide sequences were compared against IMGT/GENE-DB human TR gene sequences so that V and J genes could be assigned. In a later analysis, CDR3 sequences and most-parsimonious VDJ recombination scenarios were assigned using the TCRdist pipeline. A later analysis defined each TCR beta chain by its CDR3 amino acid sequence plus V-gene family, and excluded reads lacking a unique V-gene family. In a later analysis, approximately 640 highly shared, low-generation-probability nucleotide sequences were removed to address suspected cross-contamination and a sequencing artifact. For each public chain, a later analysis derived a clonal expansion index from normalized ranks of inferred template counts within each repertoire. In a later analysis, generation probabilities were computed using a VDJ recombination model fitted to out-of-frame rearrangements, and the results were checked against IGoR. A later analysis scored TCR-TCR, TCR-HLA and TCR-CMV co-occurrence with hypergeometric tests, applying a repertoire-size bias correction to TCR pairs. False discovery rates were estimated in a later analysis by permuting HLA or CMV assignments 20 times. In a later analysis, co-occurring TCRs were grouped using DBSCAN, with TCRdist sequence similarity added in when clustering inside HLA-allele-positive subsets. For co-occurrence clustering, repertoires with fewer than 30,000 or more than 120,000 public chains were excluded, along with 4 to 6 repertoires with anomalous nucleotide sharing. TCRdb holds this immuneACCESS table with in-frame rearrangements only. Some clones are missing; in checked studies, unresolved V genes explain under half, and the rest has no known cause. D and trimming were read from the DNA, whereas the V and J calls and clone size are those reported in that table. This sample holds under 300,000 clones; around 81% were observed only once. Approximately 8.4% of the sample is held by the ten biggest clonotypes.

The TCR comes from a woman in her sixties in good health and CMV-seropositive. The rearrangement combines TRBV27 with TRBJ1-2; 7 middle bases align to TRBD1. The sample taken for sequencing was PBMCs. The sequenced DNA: TGTGCCAGCATCCCCGAGGGACAGCGATTGCGGTACACCTTC. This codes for CASIPEGQRLRYTF.